Listed below are T cell receptor beta chains from one sample, sequenced in a study of graft-versus-host responses after intestinal transplantation. Libraries were prepared by immunoSEQ multiplex PCR; TCRdb keeps only in-frame clonotypes and omits some of them. This repertoire shows tens of thousands of clones, around 90% found once; its top ten account for 0.62%. Their cognate antigens are unknown. Sample: unstimulated CD4+ T cells sorted from spleen or lymph node cells, taken before transplant. Receptors were obtained from a human donor who was the organ donor for an intestinal transplant. Each CDR3 is given with its conserved first and last residue. D genes are given only for firm matches. Size values are once, few and many counts, or a class for expanded clones, and some rows have none.

J gene,clone size,D gene,V gene,CDR3 DNA,CDR3 protein
TRBJ1-2,few,-,TRBV10-3,TGTGCCATCAGGGGCGGACAGTATGGCTACACCTTC,CAIRGGQYGYTF
TRBJ1-2,-,-,TRBV7-8,TGTGCCAGCAGCCCCGGGAGTCGGGGCTACACCTTC,CASSPGSRGYTF
TRBJ2-1,-,-,TRBV6-5,TGTGCCAGCAGTAGGCCCGGGTACAATGAGCAGTTCTTC,CASSRPGYNEQFF
TRBJ2-3,-,-,TRBV11-1,TGTGCCAGCAGCTTACCAGTAGCCTCAGATACGCAGTATTTT,CASSLPVASDTQYF
TRBJ2-4,-,TRBD1,TRBV4-2,TGTGCCAGCAGCCAAGCTGGGACAGGGAGGGCAAACATTCAGTACTTC,CASSQAGTGRANIQYF
TRBJ2-7,-,-,TRBV5-1,TGCGCCAGCAGCTTGGTTGGAGGGTACGAGCAGTACTTC,CASSLVGGYEQYF
TRBJ2-5,few,TRBD2,TRBV7-2,TGTGCCAGCAGCTTAGAAATAGCGGGACATTCTACCCAGTACTTC,CASSLEIAGHSTQYF
TRBJ1-4,-,-,TRBV7-9,TGTGCCAGCAGTGGTACAATTGAAAAACTGTTTTTT,CASSGTIEKLFF
TRBJ2-1,-,TRBD1,TRBV9,TGTGCCAGCAGCGCACCTTTAGTCAGGGGGCTGTACAATGAGCAGTTCTTC,CASSAPLVRGLYNEQFF
TRBJ1-2,once,-,TRBV20-1,TGCAGTGGGAGCGGTTCCTATGGCTACACCTTC,CSGSGSYGYTF
TRBJ1-2,-,-,TRBV5-1,TGCGCCAGCAGCTTATACGGGTCGAGTGGCTACACCTTC,CASSLYGSSGYTF
TRBJ2-5,-,TRBD2,TRBV15,TGTGCCACCAGCAGAGGGGGTCCCGGGACTAGCATTCACTTC,CATSRGGPGTSIHF
TRBJ2-1,-,TRBD2,TRBV28,TGTGCCAGCAGTGCTCCGGGACTAAACTACAATGAGCAGTTCTTC,CASSAPGLNYNEQFF
TRBJ1-3,-,-,TRBV5-1,TGCGCCAGCAGCTTGGACGCAGGGGCTGGAAACACCATATATTTT,CASSLDAGAGNTIYF
TRBJ1-5,-,TRBD1,TRBV30,TGTGCCTGGGGTGACAGGGCTCAGCCCCAGCATTTT,CAWGDRAQPQHF
TRBJ1-4,-,TRBD1,TRBV18,TGTGCCAGCTCACCAACTCAGGGACAGGGTAATGAAAAACTGTTTTTT,CASSPTQGQGNEKLFF
TRBJ1-2,few,TRBD1,TRBV7-2,TGTGCCAGCAGCTCAAGCCGGGACAGGGGAGGCTACACCTTC,CASSSSRDRGGYTF
TRBJ1-1,-,-,TRBV29-1,TGCAGCGGCGTACGCCGGAACACTGAAGCTTTCTTT,CSGVRRNTEAFF
TRBJ2-7,-,TRBD2,TRBV19,TGTGCCAGTAGTATCCAGCGGGACTCCTACGAGCAGTACTTC,CASSIQRDSYEQYF
TRBJ1-5,-,-,TRBV30,TGTGCCTGGACGGCAGGGCCCAATCAGCCCCAGCATTTT,CAWTAGPNQPQHF
TRBJ2-7,once,TRBD1,TRBV5-4,TGTGCCACTACAGGGGGTGGCGAGCAGTACTTC,CATTGGGEQYF
TRBJ1-1,-,TRBD1,TRBV28,TGTGCCAGCAGTTTCGGGACAGGCTTTCTGCACACTGAAGCTTTCTTT,CASSFGTGFLHTEAFF
TRBJ1-1,-,-,TRBV9,TGTGCCAGCAGCGTAGCTCTACAAGGACAGCCAAACACTGAAGCTTTCTTT,CASSVALQGQPNTEAFF
TRBJ2-5,-,TRBD2,TRBV6-5,TGTGCCAGCAGTTACTCCGGACTAGCGGGGGAAGAGACCCAGTACTTC,CASSYSGLAGEETQYF
TRBJ2-2,-,-,TRBV30,TGTGCCTGGAGTGTTCAAGGGGAGGAGACCGGGGAGCTGTTTTTT,CAWSVQGEETGELFF
TRBJ1-4,-,-,TRBV4-1,TGCGCCAGCAGCCAACCCGGGGGAGGGGAAAAACTGTTTTTT,CASSQPGGGEKLFF
TRBJ2-7,-,TRBD2,TRBV2,TGTGCCAGCGGCGGGAGCAGTCTGAACGAGCAGTACTTC,CASGGSSLNEQYF
TRBJ1-4,-,TRBD1,TRBV6-5,TGTGCCAGCAGTGGGGGACAGGGAAGAAAACTGTTTTTT,CASSGGQGRKLFF
TRBJ2-2,-,TRBD2,TRBV4-1,TGCGCCAGCAGCCAAGACCGGATAGCGGGAGGTCGGTCGAACACCGGGGAGCTGTTTTTT,CASSQDRIAGGRSNTGELFF
TRBJ1-1,-,TRBD1,TRBV6-5,TGTGCCAGCAGTTACAGGGGACAGGGTAACACTGAAGCTTTCTTT,CASSYRGQGNTEAFF
TRBJ2-7,-,-,TRBV27,TGTGCCAGCAGTTTATCTTGGGGCAGCCTCTCCTACGAGCAGTACTTC,CASSLSWGSLSYEQYF
TRBJ1-1,-,TRBD1,TRBV28,TGTGCCAGCAGGGCGCAGGGGGCGGGCACTGAAGCTTTCTTT,CASRAQGAGTEAFF
TRBJ2-1,once,-,TRBV7-9,TGTGCCAGCACCCTCGAGGTTGAGCAGTTCTTC,CASTLEVEQFF
TRBJ1-4,once,TRBD1,TRBV2,TGTGCCAGCACCAGACAGGGTCTCGCAAAACTGTTTTTT,CASTRQGLAKLFF
TRBJ1-5,-,-,TRBV6-1,TGTGCCAGCAGTGAAAGAGATCAGCCCCAGCATTTT,CASSERDQPQHF
TRBJ1-4,-,TRBD1,TRBV18,TGTGCCAGCTCACCACAGAGGGGGCAAGGTGAAAAACTGTTTTTT,CASSPQRGQGEKLFF
TRBJ1-1,few,-,TRBV7-9,TGTGCCAGCAGCTTAGCTCTCAGGGGGAACACTGAAGCTTTCTTT,CASSLALRGNTEAFF
TRBJ2-3,-,-,TRBV2,TGTGCCAGCAGACTCAGGAGCACAGATACGCAGTATTTT,CASRLRSTDTQYF
TRBJ1-2,-,TRBD1,TRBV19,TGTGCCAGTGGCAACCGGGACAGGGGGAACTATGGCTACACCTTC,CASGNRDRGNYGYTF
TRBJ2-7,-,-,TRBV2,TGTGCCAGCAACTTTGCGAGCTCCTACGAGCAGTACTTC,CASNFASSYEQYF
TRBJ2-3,-,TRBD2,TRBV7-2,TGTGCCAGCAGCCCGGGGGGACTAGCGGGAGGTTCTAGCACAGATACGCAGTATTTT,CASSPGGLAGGSSTDTQYF
TRBJ2-3,-,-,TRBV18,TGTGCCAGCTCATTCTCGGTGCAAGGCACAGATACGCAGTATTTT,CASSFSVQGTDTQYF